Included here is one T cell receptor (beta chain) sequence, with context. The data stem from a study of glioma-infiltrating T cells after dendritic cell vaccination. Sequencing used immunoSEQ multiplex PCR; TCRdb keeps in-frame clones, though not all of them. The repertoire holds 85,000 to 110,000 clones, with about four fifths as singletons. The V gene lost 4 bases and the J gene lost 6 bases, with 12 bases spanning the gap. CDR1 and CDR2 (germline): SEHNR, FQNEAQ (reference sequence). The CDR3 sequence is 13 residues long. Here the sequenced sample was blood, taken before dendritic cell vaccination. The genes are TRBV7-9 and TRBJ1-2; weak D call: TRBD1 (5 bases). The origin of this receptor is a human donor with glioblastoma. CDR3 sequence reads: CASSSPEGNGYTF. The DNA of the CDR3 is TGTGCCAGCAGCTCCCCGGAGGGGAATGGCTACACCTTC.